The subject of this entry is one T cell receptor beta chain. Its cognate antigen is unknown. The data are from a study of radiotherapy plus CTLA-4 blockade in lung cancer. Each patient with chemo-refractory metastatic non-small-cell lung cancer was treated with focal radiation plus CTLA-4 blockade using ipilimumab. Whole-study results and caveats: Clones of tumor-derived TCRs expanded in blood after radiotherapy plus ipilimumab. Reports identified early blood T cell clone dynamics, with interferon-beta, as the best response predictor.

Some clones are missing from TCRdb's copy, which holds only in-frame ones; the method was immunoSEQ multiplex PCR. Here the sample spans tens of thousands of clones, approximately 91% being singletons. Trimming at V came to 7 bases and at J to 3 bases, leaving 4 bases not matched to a gene. Germline assignment: CDR1 MNHEY and CDR2 SMNVEV (reference sequence). CDR3 length: 15 residues. The chain combines TRBV27 with TRBJ2-2; TRBD2 agrees at 11 bases. This specimen was peripheral blood, taken from a patient treated with radiotherapy plus ipilimumab. The receptor's source is a human donor with non-small cell lung cancer whose response to radiotherapy plus ipilimumab could not be evaluated. CDR3 residues: CASTLAGAYTGELFF. CDR3 sequence (DNA): TGTGCCAGCACACTAGCGGGGGCGTACACCGGGGAGCTGTTTTTT.